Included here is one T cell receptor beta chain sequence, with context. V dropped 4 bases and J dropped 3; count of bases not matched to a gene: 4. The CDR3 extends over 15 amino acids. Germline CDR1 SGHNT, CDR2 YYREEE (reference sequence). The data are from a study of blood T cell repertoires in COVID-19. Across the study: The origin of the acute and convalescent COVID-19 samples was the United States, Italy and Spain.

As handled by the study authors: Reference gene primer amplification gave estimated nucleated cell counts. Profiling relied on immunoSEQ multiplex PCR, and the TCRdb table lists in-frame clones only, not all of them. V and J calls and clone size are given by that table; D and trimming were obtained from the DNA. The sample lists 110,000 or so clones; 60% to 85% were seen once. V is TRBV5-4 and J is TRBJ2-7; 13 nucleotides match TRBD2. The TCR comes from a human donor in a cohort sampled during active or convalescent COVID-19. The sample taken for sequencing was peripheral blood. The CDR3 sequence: CASSVGLAGDYEQYF. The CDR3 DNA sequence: TGTGCCAGCAGCGTTGGACTAGCGGGGGACTACGAGCAGTACTTC.